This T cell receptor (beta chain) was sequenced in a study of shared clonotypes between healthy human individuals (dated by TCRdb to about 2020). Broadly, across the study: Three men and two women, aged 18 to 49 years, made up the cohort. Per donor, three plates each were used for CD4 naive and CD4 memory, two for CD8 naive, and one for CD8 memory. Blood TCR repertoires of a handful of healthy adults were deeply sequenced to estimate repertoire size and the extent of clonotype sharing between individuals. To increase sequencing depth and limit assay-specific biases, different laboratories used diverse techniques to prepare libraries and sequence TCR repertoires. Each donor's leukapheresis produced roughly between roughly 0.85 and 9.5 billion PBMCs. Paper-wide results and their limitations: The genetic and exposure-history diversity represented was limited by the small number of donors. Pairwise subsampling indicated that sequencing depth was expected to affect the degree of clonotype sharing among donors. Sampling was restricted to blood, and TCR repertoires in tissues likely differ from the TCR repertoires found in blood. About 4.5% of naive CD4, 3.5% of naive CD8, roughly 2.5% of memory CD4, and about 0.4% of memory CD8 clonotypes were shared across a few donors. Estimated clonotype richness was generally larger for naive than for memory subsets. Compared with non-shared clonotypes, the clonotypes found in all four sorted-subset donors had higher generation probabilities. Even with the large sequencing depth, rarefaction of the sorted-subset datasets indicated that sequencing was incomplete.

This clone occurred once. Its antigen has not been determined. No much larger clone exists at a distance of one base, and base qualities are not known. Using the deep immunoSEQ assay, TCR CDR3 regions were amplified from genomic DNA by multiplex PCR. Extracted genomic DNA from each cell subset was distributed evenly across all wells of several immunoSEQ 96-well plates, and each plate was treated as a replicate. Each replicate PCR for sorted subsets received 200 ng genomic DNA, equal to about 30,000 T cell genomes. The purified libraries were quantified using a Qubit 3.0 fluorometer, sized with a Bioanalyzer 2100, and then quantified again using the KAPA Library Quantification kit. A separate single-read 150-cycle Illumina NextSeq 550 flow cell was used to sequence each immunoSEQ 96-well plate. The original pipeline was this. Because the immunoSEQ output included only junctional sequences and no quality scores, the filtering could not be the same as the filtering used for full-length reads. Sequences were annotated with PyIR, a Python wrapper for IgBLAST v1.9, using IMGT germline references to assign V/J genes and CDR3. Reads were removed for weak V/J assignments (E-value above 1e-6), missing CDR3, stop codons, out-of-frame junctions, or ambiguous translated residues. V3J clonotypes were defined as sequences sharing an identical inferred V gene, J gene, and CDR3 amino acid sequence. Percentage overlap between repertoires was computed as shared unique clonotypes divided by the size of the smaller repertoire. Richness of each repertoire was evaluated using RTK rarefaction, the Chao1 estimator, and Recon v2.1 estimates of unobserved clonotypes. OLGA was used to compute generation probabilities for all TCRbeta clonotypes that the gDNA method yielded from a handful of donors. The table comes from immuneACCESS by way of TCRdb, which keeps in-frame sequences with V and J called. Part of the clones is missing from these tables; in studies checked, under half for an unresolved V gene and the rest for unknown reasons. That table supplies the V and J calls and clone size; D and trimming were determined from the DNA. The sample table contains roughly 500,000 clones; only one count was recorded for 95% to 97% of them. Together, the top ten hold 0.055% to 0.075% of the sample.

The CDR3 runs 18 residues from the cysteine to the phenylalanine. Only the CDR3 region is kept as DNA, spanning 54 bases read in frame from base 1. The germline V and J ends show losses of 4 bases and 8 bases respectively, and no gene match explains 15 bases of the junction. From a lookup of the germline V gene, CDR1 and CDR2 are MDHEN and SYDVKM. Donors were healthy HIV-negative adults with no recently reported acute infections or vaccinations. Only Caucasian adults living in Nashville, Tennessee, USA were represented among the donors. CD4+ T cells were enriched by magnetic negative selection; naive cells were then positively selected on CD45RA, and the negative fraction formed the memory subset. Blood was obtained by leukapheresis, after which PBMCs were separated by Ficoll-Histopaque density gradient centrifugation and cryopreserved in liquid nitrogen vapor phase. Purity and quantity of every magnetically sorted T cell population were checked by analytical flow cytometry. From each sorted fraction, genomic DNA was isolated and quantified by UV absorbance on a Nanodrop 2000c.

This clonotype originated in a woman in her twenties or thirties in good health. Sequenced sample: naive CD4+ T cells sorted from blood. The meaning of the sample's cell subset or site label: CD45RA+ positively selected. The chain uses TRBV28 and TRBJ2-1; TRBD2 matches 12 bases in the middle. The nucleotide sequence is TGTGCCAGCAGTTCCCTCAAGACTAGCGGGAGCTCATTTGATGAGCAGTTCTTC. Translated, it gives CASSSLKTSGSSFDEQFF.